The rows below give T cell receptor beta chains drawn from one sample of a study of human T cells and chemical hapten exposure. TCRdb itself ran the RACE reads through MiXCR, one entry per CDR3 protein. This table holds approximately 59,000 distinct CDR3 sequences, about 6.5% found once. The specimen sequenced was whole blood. Receptors were obtained from a female donor in good health. Some clones in this sample may be carry-over from other donors' samples. Both conserved end residues are part of each CDR3. Fields, in order: CDR3 DNA, CDR3 protein, V gene, J gene, clone size, D gene. A D gene is named only where the DNA matches it firmly. Only part of the rows carry a size: once, few, many, or a class if the clone is expanded.

CDR3 DNA: TGTGCCAGTAGTAGCGGTAGACCCTACGAGCAGTACTTC
CDR3 protein: CASSSGRPYEQYF
V gene: TRBV19
J gene: TRBJ2-7
clone size: -
D gene: -

CDR3 DNA: TGTGCCAGCTCGCAGGGGTTCGGGACAGATACGCAGTATTTT
CDR3 protein: CASSQGFGTDTQYF
V gene: TRBV2
J gene: TRBJ2-3
clone size: -
D gene: -

CDR3 DNA: TGTGCCAGCAGCCCGGGACTAGCGGGGATGAGCTCCTACAATGAGCAGTTCTTC
CDR3 protein: CASSPGLAGMSSYNEQFF
V gene: TRBV5-4
J gene: TRBJ2-1
clone size: many
D gene: TRBD2

CDR3 DNA: TGTGCCAGCAGTTTTCTAGCGGGAGGCACAGATACGCAGTATTTT
CDR3 protein: CASSFLAGGTDTQYF
V gene: TRBV12-3/TRBV12-4
J gene: TRBJ2-3
clone size: -
D gene: TRBD2

CDR3 DNA: TGTGCCAGCAGTTCCAGACTAGCGGGAGACCATGAGCAGTTCTTC
CDR3 protein: CASSSRLAGDHEQFF
V gene: TRBV6-2/TRBV6-3
J gene: TRBJ2-1
clone size: many
D gene: TRBD2

CDR3 DNA: TGTGCCAGCAGAGAGAGCAGGGGCCGAAACTATGGCTACACCTTC
CDR3 protein: CASRESRGRNYGYTF
V gene: TRBV12-3/TRBV12-4
J gene: TRBJ1-2
clone size: many
D gene: -

CDR3 DNA: TGTGCCAGCAGTGCCTCCACTAGCGGTATGACCGGGGAGCTGTTTTTT
CDR3 protein: CASSASTSGMTGELFF
V gene: TRBV12-3/TRBV12-4
J gene: TRBJ2-2
clone size: many
D gene: TRBD2

CDR3 DNA: TGTGCCAGCAGCCAAGCCCGGGACACTGCAACTAATGAAAAACTGTTTTTT
CDR3 protein: CASSQARDTATNEKLFF
V gene: TRBV14
J gene: TRBJ1-4
clone size: -
D gene: -

CDR3 DNA: TGTGCCAGCATGAAGGGAACAGGGACATCCCTCTCTGGGGCCAACGTCCTGACTTTC
CDR3 protein: CASMKGTGTSLSGANVLTF
V gene: TRBV2
J gene: TRBJ2-6
clone size: few
D gene: -

CDR3 DNA: TGTGCCAGCAGCAGGACTAGCGGGTACGATACGCAGTATTTT
CDR3 protein: CASSRTSGYDTQYF
V gene: TRBV7-9
J gene: TRBJ2-3
clone size: -
D gene: TRBD2

CDR3 DNA: TGTGCCAGCAGATCTCTCAATCAGCCCCAGCATTTT
CDR3 protein: CASRSLNQPQHF
V gene: TRBV28
J gene: TRBJ1-5
clone size: -
D gene: -

CDR3 DNA: TGTGCCAGCAGTGAGCGGGTATCCTACGAGCAGTACTTC
CDR3 protein: CASSERVSYEQYF
V gene: TRBV2
J gene: TRBJ2-7
clone size: few
D gene: -

CDR3 DNA: TGTGCCAGTAGTATGAGATCGTCGTCGAACACCGGGGAGCTGTTTTTT
CDR3 protein: CASSMRSSSNTGELFF
V gene: TRBV19
J gene: TRBJ2-2
clone size: -
D gene: -

CDR3 DNA: TGTGCCAGCAGCTCTAGACCAGACGAGCAGTACTTC
CDR3 protein: CASSSRPDEQYF
V gene: TRBV7-3
J gene: TRBJ2-7
clone size: few
D gene: -

CDR3 DNA: TGTGCCAGCAGTGCTAGCGGGGGTTCTTACGAGCAGTACTTC
CDR3 protein: CASSASGGSYEQYF
V gene: TRBV6-2/TRBV6-3
J gene: TRBJ2-7
clone size: many
D gene: TRBD2

CDR3 DNA: TGCAGCGTTGACCCCGCCGGGGGCGGTTATGGCTACACCTTC
CDR3 protein: CSVDPAGGGYGYTF
V gene: TRBV29-1
J gene: TRBJ1-2
clone size: many
D gene: -

CDR3 DNA: TGCGCCAGCAGCCCCTACAAGGGGGGACTAGCTTTGGACAATGAGCAGTTCTTC
CDR3 protein: CASSPYKGGLALDNEQFF
V gene: TRBV5-1
J gene: TRBJ2-1
clone size: many
D gene: TRBD2

CDR3 DNA: TGTGCCAGCAGCCAAGAGGTCCAGGACTACAATGAGCAGTTCTTC
CDR3 protein: CASSQEVQDYNEQFF
V gene: TRBV3-2
J gene: TRBJ2-1
clone size: -
D gene: -

CDR3 DNA: TGTGCCAGCAACGCGGGAGGGGCCAATGAGCAGTTCTTC
CDR3 protein: CASNAGGANEQFF
V gene: TRBV6-1
J gene: TRBJ2-1
clone size: few
D gene: TRBD2

CDR3 DNA: TGTGCCAGCAGCGTGGGTCACAGCTTCTCTGGAAACACCATATATTTT
CDR3 protein: CASSVGHSFSGNTIYF
V gene: TRBV9
J gene: TRBJ1-3
clone size: many
D gene: -

CDR3 DNA: TGTGCCAGCAGCCCGGGACTCCGACCATACGAGCAGTACTTC
CDR3 protein: CASSPGLRPYEQYF
V gene: TRBV3-1
J gene: TRBJ2-7
clone size: many
D gene: -

CDR3 DNA: TGCAGTGCTGGTACTAGGTTAGTCGAGCAGTACTTC
CDR3 protein: CSAGTRLVEQYF
V gene: TRBV20-1
J gene: TRBJ2-7
clone size: few
D gene: -

CDR3 DNA: TGCGCCAGCACCCCAGGGACAGGGACCTACGAGCAGTACTTC
CDR3 protein: CASTPGTGTYEQYF
V gene: TRBV5-1
J gene: TRBJ2-7
clone size: few
D gene: TRBD1

CDR3 DNA: TGTGCCAGCAGTGAATCGGAACCGGGTGAAGCTTTCTTT
CDR3 protein: CASSESEPGEAFF
V gene: TRBV2
J gene: TRBJ1-1
clone size: few
D gene: -

CDR3 DNA: TGTGCCAGCAGTGAAGACGCGCAAACTGAAGCTTTCTTT
CDR3 protein: CASSEDAQTEAFF
V gene: TRBV6-1
J gene: TRBJ1-1
clone size: many
D gene: -